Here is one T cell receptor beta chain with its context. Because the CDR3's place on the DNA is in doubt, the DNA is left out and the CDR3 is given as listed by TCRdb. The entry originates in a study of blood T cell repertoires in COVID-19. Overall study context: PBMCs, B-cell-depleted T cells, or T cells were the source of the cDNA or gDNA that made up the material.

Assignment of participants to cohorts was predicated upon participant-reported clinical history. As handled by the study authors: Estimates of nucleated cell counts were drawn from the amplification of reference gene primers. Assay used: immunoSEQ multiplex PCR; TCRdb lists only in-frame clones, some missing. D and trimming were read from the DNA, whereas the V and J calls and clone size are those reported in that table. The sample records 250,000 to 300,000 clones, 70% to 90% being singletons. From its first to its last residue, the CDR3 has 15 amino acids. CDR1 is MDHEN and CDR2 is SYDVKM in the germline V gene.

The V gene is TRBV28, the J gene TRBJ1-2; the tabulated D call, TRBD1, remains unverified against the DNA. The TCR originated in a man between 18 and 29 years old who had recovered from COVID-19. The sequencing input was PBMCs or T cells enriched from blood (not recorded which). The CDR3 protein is CASSSSTGAIYGYTF.